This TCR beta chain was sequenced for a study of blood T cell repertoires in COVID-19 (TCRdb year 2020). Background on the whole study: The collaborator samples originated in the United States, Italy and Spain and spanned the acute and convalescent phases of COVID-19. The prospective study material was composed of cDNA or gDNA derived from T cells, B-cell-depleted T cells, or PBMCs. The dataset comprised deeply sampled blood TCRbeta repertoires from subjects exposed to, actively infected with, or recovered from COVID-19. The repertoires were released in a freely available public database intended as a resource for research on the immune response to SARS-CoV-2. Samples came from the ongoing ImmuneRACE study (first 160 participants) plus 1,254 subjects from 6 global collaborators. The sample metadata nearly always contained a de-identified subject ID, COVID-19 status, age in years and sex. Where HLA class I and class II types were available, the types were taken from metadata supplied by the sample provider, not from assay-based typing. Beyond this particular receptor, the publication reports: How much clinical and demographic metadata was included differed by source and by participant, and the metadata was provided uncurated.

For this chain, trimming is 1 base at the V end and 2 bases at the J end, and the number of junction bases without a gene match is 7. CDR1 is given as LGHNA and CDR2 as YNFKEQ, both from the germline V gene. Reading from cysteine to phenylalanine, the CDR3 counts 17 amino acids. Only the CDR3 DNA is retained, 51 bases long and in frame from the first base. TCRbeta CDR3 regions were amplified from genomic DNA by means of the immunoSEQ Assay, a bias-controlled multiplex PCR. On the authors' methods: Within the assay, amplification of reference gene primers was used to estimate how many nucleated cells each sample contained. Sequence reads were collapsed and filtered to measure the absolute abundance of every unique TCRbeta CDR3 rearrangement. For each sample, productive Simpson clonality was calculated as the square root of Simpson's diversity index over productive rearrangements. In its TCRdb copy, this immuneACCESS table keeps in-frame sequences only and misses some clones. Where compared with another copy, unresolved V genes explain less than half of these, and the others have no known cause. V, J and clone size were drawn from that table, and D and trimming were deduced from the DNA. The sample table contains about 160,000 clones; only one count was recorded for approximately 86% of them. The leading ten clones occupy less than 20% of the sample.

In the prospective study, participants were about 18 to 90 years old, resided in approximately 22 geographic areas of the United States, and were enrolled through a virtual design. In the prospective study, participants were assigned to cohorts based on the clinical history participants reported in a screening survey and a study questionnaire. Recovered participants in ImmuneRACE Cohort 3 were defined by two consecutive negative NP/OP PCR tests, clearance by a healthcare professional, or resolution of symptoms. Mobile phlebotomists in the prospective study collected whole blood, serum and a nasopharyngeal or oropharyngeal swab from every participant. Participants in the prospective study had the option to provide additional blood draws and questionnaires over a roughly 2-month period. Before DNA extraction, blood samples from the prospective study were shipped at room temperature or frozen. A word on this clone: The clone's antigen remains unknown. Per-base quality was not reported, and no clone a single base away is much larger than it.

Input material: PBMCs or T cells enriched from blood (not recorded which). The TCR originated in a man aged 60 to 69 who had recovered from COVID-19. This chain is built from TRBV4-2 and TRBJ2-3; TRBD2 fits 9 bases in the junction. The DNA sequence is TGTGCCAGCAGCCAAGCCCTAGCGGGGACGTCCACAGATACGCAGTATTTT. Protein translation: CASSQALAGTSTDTQYF.